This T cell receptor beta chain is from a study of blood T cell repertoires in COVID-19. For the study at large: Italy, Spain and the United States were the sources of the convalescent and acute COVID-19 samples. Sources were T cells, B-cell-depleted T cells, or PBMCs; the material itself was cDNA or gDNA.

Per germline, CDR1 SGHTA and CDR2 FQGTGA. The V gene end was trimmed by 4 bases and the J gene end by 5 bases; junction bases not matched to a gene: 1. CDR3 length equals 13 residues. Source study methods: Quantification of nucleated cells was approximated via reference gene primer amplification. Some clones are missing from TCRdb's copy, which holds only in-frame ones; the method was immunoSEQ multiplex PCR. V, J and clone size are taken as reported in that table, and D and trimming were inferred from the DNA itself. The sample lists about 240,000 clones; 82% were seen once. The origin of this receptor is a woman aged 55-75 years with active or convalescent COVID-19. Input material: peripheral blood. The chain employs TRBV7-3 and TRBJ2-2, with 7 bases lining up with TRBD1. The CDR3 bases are TGTGCCAGCAGCTCCAGGGGGACCGGGGAGCTGTTTTTT. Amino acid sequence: CASSSRGTGELFF.